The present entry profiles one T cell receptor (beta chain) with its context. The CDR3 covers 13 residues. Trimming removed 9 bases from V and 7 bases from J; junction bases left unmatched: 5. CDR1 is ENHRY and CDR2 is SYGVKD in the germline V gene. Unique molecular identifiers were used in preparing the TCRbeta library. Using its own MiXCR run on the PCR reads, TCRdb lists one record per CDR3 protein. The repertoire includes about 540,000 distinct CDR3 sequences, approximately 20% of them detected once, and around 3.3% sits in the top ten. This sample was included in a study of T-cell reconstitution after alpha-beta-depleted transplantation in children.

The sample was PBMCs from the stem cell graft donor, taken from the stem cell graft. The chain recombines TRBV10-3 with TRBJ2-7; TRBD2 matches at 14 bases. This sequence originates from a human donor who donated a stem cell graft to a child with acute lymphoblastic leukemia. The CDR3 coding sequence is TGTGCCATAGGACTAGCGGGAGGAGGAGAGCAGTACTTC. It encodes CAIGLAGGGEQYF.